Following are 32 T cell receptor beta chains from one sample sequenced in a study of T cell responses to AZD1222 COVID-19 vaccine. This table comes from immunoSEQ multiplex PCR, and its TCRdb copy is limited to in-frame clones, with some not included. The sample has 120,000 or so clones; about 92% are singletons. The specimen comprised peripheral blood, sampled on day 0 of AZD1222 vaccination. These receptors were collected from an adult in good health.

The V gene is TRBV5-1, the J gene TRBJ2-7; TRBD2 agrees at 7 bases. Germline CDR1 and CDR2: SGHRS and YFSETQ. V trimming: 4 bases; J trimming: 2 bases; junction bases outside the gene matches: 6. CDR3 size: 14 residues. In nucleotides, the CDR3 is TGCGCCAGCAGCCTGGGAGGGCCGCCCTACGAGCAGTACTTC. Protein: CASSLGGPPYEQYF.

Notes on this clone: Other DNA sequences in this specimen translate into the identical CDR3. The chain links TRBV5-1 to TRBJ1-2; 10 bases agree with TRBD1. This CDR3 comprises 14 residues. Germline values: CDR1 SGHRS, CDR2 YFSETQ. The ends lost 3 bases at V and 6 bases at J; junction bases unmatched: 5. The CDR3 nucleotides are TGCGCCAGCAGCTCGACCGGGACAGGGGATGGCTACACCTTC. This translates into CASSSTGTGDGYTF.

The rearrangement joins TRBV5-6 to TRBJ1-1; D is unclear. Germline values: CDR1 SGHDT, CDR2 YYEEEE. The CDR3 totals 8 residues. The ends were cut back, 4 bases at V and 13 bases at J, with 5 bases in the middle. CDR3 in amino acids: CASSLVFF. The DNA of the CDR3 is TGTGCCAGCAGCCTAGTTTTCTTT.

The genes are TRBV5-1 and TRBJ2-2, with 7 nucleotides matching TRBD2. Germline V gene sequence: CDR1 SGHRS, CDR2 YFSETQ. CDR3 length: 16 residues. Trimming removed 10 bases from V and 3 bases from J; junction bases left unmatched: 15. CDR3 nucleotides: TGCGCCTGTCGGCGGGAGATTGGGCGGGACACCGGGGAGCTGTTTTTT. Amino acid sequence: CACRREIGRDTGELFF.

The chain combines TRBV24-1 with TRBJ2-5; TRBD1 matches 9 bases. Germline V CDR1 and CDR2: KGHDR, SFDVKD. The CDR3 has 15 residues. The V gene end was trimmed by 4 bases and the J gene end by 5 bases; junction bases not matched to a gene: 7. As DNA, the CDR3 is TGTGCCACCAGTGACCGAGGGGACAGGGCTGAGACCCAGTACTTC. Translated, it gives CATSDRGDRAETQYF.

This clone was seen only a few times. This chain uses TRBV28 with TRBJ1-2; tentatively, D is TRBD1 (5 bases). Germline V gene lookup returns CDR1 MDHEN and CDR2 SYDVKM. Trimming pared 10 bases from V and 1 base from J, leaving 13 bases between. The CDR3 sequence is 13 residues long. CDR3: CATSGGNNYGYTF. The CDR3 DNA sequence: TGTGCCACCTCTGGGGGGAATAACTATGGCTACACCTTC.

The rearrangement links TRBV30 to TRBJ1-3; unclear D gene. Germline CDR1 is GTSNPN and CDR2 is SVGIG (reference sequence). The CDR3 spans 14 residues. V lost 2 bases to trimming and J lost 0 bases, with 8 bases between them. CDR3 loop: CAWSKGSSGNTIYF. Here the CDR3 DNA reads TGTGCCTGGAGTAAAGGCAGCTCTGGAAACACCATATATTTT.

The chain recombines TRBV7-9 with TRBJ2-7, with D perhaps TRBD1 (5 bases). Germline V CDR1 and CDR2: SEHNR, FQNEAQ (reference sequence). CDR3 length: 15 amino acids. V shed 5 bases and J shed 5 bases, with 19 bases lying between them. CDR3 residues: CASSERWGLPDEQYF. Here the CDR3 DNA reads TGTGCCAGCAGCGAGCGTTGGGGCCTCCCGGACGAGCAGTACTTC.

This clone occurred once. This chain connects TRBV5-8 to TRBJ2-4, with D perhaps assigned TRBD1 or TRBD2 (6 bases each). V lost 1 base and J 11 bases, leaving 19 bases between the germline ends. Germline CDR1 is SGHTS and CDR2 is YDEGEE. CDR3 length: 15 residues. CDR3 protein: CASSLIGGSMVVQYF. CDR3 nucleotides: TGTGCCAGCAGCTTGATCGGGGGCTCAATGGTGGTTCAGTACTTC.

The chain links TRBV19 to TRBJ1-1, with D perhaps matching TRBD1 (6 bases). The CDR3 runs to 14 residues. Germline CDR1 reads LNHDA; CDR2 reads SQIVND (reference sequence). Trimming removed 4 bases at V and 3 bases at J, with 12 bases between. The CDR3 DNA reads TGTGCCAGTAGTAACCGAGGGGGGGACACTGAAGCTTTCTTT. Encoded protein: CASSNRGGDTEAFF.

This sequence joins TRBV19 and TRBJ2-6; 9 bases agree with TRBD1. Losses at the gene ends were 9 bases for V and 3 bases for J; bases not matched to a gene: 6. Germline V CDR1 and CDR2: LNHDA, SQIVND (reference sequence). The CDR3 covers 15 residues. The CDR3 sequence: CASNRDRVGANVLTF. CDR3 in DNA: TGTGCCAGCAACCGGGACAGGGTTGGGGCCAACGTCCTGACTTTC.

The CDR3 sequence: CASSLVGTGRRLNQFF. CDR3 nucleotide sequence: TGTGCCAGCAGCTTAGTCGGGACAGGGCGGCGTCTAAACCAGTTCTTC. This rearrangement joins TRBV7-6 to TRBJ2-1, with 9 bases lining up with TRBD1. The junction had 14 bases not matched to a gene; V was cut back by 1 base and J by 13 bases. This CDR3 has 16 residues. The germline V gene has CDR1 SGHVS and CDR2 FNYEAQ.

In the case of this clone: The sample holds other DNA sequences that translate to the same CDR3. The chain uses TRBV2 and TRBJ1-1; 7 bases match TRBD1. The CDR3 extends over 13 amino acids. Germline V gene data show CDR1 as SNHLY and CDR2 as FYNNEI. J gave up 2 bases and V 4 bases, and 1 base lay outside the gene matches. The CDR3 region is CASSGQGNTEAFF. The CDR3 bases are TGTGCCAGCAGTGGACAGGGTAACACTGAAGCTTTCTTT. The complete variable domain, with remaining parts taken from reference TRBV2 and TRBJ1-1, reads EPEVTQTPSHQVTQMGQEVILRCVPISNHLYFYWYRQILGQKVEFLVSFYNNEISEKSEIFDDQFSVERPDGSNFTLKIRSTKLEDSAMYFCASSGQGNTEAFFGQGTRLTVV.

The gene calls are TRBV27 and TRBJ1-5; tentative D call: TRBD1 (6 bases). Per germline, CDR1 MNHEY and CDR2 SMNVEV (reference sequence). The CDR3 covers 17 residues. Trimming took 3 bases from V and 0 from J, leaving 15 bases between them. CDR3 region: CASSFMAGGSSNQPQHF. The DNA of the CDR3 is TGTGCCAGCAGTTTTATGGCCGGGGGCAGTAGCAATCAGCCCCAGCATTTT.

Points on this clone: This specimen includes other DNA sequences encoding the same CDR3. This chain's CDR3 is CASSPTGTEAFF. CDR3 in DNA: TGTGCCAGCTCACCGACAGGGACCGAAGCTTTCTTT. V is TRBV18 and J is TRBJ1-1; 7 nucleotides align to TRBD1. V lost 3 bases and J lost 8; bases outside the gene matches: 3. Germline V CDR1 and CDR2: KGHSH, LQKENI. The CDR3 is made up of 12 amino acids.

This clone has just a few counts. The chain carries TRBV19 and TRBJ2-7; 9 nucleotides line up with TRBD1. This CDR3 has 15 amino acids. CDR1 and CDR2 (germline): LNHDA, SQIVND (reference sequence). With 3 bases clipped from V and 3 bases from J, the junction kept 6 bases outside the gene matches. The CDR3 DNA is TGTGCCAGTAGTATCAGGGACAGGGAGAACTACGAGCAGTACTTC. Protein: CASSIRDRENYEQYF.

The V and J genes are TRBV5-4 and TRBJ2-1; 9 bases line up with TRBD1. Trimming cost V 1 base and J 1 base; bases outside gene matches: 3. The CDR3 sequence is 16 residues long. The V gene's germline CDR1 is SGHNT and CDR2 YYREEE (reference sequence). The CDR3 bases are TGTGCCAGCAGCTTGCGACAGGGGGGATCCTACAATGAGCAGTTCTTC. It specifies CASSLRQGGSYNEQFF. Together with reference TRBV5-4 and TRBJ2-1, the CDR3 gives the full variable domain: ETGVTQSPTHLIKTRGQQVTLRCSSQSGHNTVSWYQQALGQGPQFIFQYYREEENGRGNFPPRFSGLQFPNYSSELNVNALELDDSALYLCASSLRQGGSYNEQFFGPGTRLTVL.

This clone was detected only once. The V and J genes are TRBV4-1 and TRBJ1-3; D may be TRBD1 (6 bases). The V end lost 0 bases, the J end lost 3 bases, and 15 bases lay between the germline ends. There are 17 residues in the CDR3. Germline-derived CDR1 and CDR2 are MGHRA and YSYEKL. In DNA form, the CDR3 reads TGCGCCAGCAGCCAAGATCTTGGGGGCTCGTATGGAAACACCATATATTTT. The encoded protein is CASSQDLGGSYGNTIYF.

This clone was counted only a few times. The V call is TRBV28, the J call TRBJ1-6, with D maybe TRBD1 (6 bases). This CDR3 contains 15 residues. Germline V CDR1 and CDR2: MDHEN, SYDVKM. V lost 2 bases and J 4 bases, leaving 9 bases between the germline ends. DNA for the CDR3: TGTGCCAGCAGTTTACGGAGGGGGTATAATTCACCCCTCCACTTT. This translates into CASSLRRGYNSPLHF.

This rearrangement joins TRBV6-2 or TRBV6-3 to TRBJ1-5, with 9 bases matching TRBD1. Germline lookup yields CDR1 MNHEY and CDR2 SVGEGT. The CDR3 is made up of 15 amino acids. V trimming: 5 bases; J trimming: 5 bases; junction bases outside the gene matches: 7. CDR3 nucleotide sequence: TGTGCCAGCAGTCCCGGGACAGGGCGCGATCAGCCCCAGCATTTT. Residues: CASSPGTGRDQPQHF.

The chain is built from TRBV19 and TRBJ2-7; 12 nucleotides agree with TRBD2. Germline lookup yields CDR1 LNHDA and CDR2 SQIVND (reference sequence). The CDR3 runs 14 residues. V shed 4 bases, J shed 9 bases, and the junction held 7 bases outside the gene matches. CDR3 DNA: TGTGCCAGTAGTACAAGACTAGCGGGAGTGGTGCAGTACTTC. This encodes CASSTRLAGVVQYF. Filled out from reference TRBV19 and TRBJ2-7, the complete variable domain reads DGGITQSPKYLFRKEGQNVTLSCEQNLNHDAMYWYRQDPGQGLRLIYYSQIVNDFQKGDIAEGYSVSREKKESFPLTVTSAQKNPTAFYLCASSTRLAGVVQYFGPGTRLTVT.

This chain uses TRBV30 with TRBJ2-2, with D possibly TRBD1 on 5 matching bases. Trimming took off 3 bases at V and 3 bases at J, with 11 bases between the two ends. This CDR3 spans 14 amino acids. Germline V gene lookup returns CDR1 GTSNPN and CDR2 SVGIG (reference sequence). CDR3 bases: TGTGCCTGGAGCTGGGGCGTTGACACCGGGGAGCTGTTTTTT. Translated: CAWSWGVDTGELFF.

This rearrangement joins TRBV28 to TRBJ2-1; TRBD1 matches at 8 bases. CDR1 is MDHEN and CDR2 is SYDVKM in the germline V gene. J gave up 7 bases and V 4 bases, and 6 bases lay outside the gene matches. The CDR3 consists of 14 residues. The CDR3, as DNA: TGTGCCAGCAGTTCTACAGGGGGAGGTAATGAGCAGTTCTTC. Protein: CASSSTGGGNEQFF.

This clone has more than one count but fewer than ten. The chain carries TRBV3-1 (or the pseudogene TRBV3-2) and TRBJ1-2; a weak D match, TRBD1 (6 bases). Per the germline V gene, CDR1 is LGHDT and CDR2 is YNNKEL (reference sequence). Deletions cut 4 bases from V and 8 bases from J, with 14 bases between. The CDR3 is made up of 13 amino acids. CDR3 sequence reads: CASSPRQDGGYTF. The CDR3 bases are TGTGCCAGCAGCCCTCGACAGGACGGGGGCTACACCTTC.

The chain is built from TRBV13 and TRBJ2-7; 9 bases match TRBD1. The V and J ends lost 6 bases and 2 bases, in that order; junction bases with no gene match: 11. The CDR3 runs to 16 residues. CDR1 is PRHDT, CDR2 FYEKMQ, per germline (reference sequence). The CDR3 DNA is TGTGCCAGCAGTTATAGGACAGGGGTTTTAGCCTACGAGCAGTACTTC. Amino acids: CASSYRTGVLAYEQYF.

This chain joins TRBV3-1 (or the pseudogene TRBV3-2) and TRBJ2-1, with 8 bases identical to TRBD2. Trimming removed 6 bases from V and 9 bases from J; junction bases left unmatched: 13. The V gene's germline CDR1 is LGHDT and CDR2 YNNKEL (reference sequence). The CDR3 is 15 amino acids. The CDR3 loop reads CASSPPGTRSTEQFF. The CDR3 DNA reads as TGTGCCAGCAGTCCACCGGGGACTAGGTCGACTGAGCAGTTCTTC.

In nucleotides, the CDR3 is TGTGCCAGCAGCTCTGTATGGGGCTCTGGCTACACCTTC. This sequence encodes CASSSVWGSGYTF. The chain links TRBV7-9 to TRBJ1-2; maybe TRBD1 (5 bases). Germline values: CDR1 SEHNR, CDR2 FQNEAQ (reference sequence). V was cut by 4 bases and J by 7 bases, with 13 bases left in between. The CDR3 runs 13 residues.

This sequence joins TRBV6-6 and TRBJ1-4, with a weak D call TRBD1 (6 bases). Germline V CDR1 and CDR2: MNHNY, SVGAGI (reference sequence). V was shortened by 3 bases and J by 4 bases, with 15 bases between the two germline ends. This CDR3 has 16 residues. In DNA form, the CDR3 reads TGTGCCAGCAGTTATCTCGCAGGGGCGTATAATGAAAAACTGTTTTTT. Translating gives CASSYLAGAYNEKLFF.

The chain has TRBV10-3 and TRBJ2-4, with TRBD2 identical over 7 bases. CDR1 and CDR2 (germline): ENHRY, SYGVKD. V was clipped by 10 bases and J by 5 bases; unmatched bases: 11. This CDR3 contains 14 residues. Here the CDR3 DNA reads TGTGCCACAAGGGGCGGGAGTGGGGAAAACATTCAGTACTTC. Amino acid sequence: CATRGGSGENIQYF.

The rearrangement uses TRBV3-1 (or the pseudogene TRBV3-2) and TRBJ2-1; D is undetermined. The germline V gene encodes CDR1 LGHDT and CDR2 YNNKEL (reference sequence). CDR3 length: 14 amino acids. Trimming left V 2 bases short and J 2 bases short, with 7 bases between. Here the CDR3 DNA reads TGTGCCAGCAGCCAATCCGGAACCTACAATGAGCAGTTCTTC. It encodes CASSQSGTYNEQFF.

This clone was seen a handful of times. This chain links TRBV3-1 (or the pseudogene TRBV3-2) with TRBJ2-3; no clear D. The CDR3 loop spans 16 amino acids. Germline values: CDR1 LGHDT, CDR2 YNNKEL (reference sequence). V gave up 0 bases and J gave up 0 bases, with 10 bases separating them. The CDR3 protein is CASSQDRTSSTDTQYF. The DNA of the CDR3 is TGTGCCAGCAGCCAAGATCGAACCTCTAGCACAGATACGCAGTATTTT.

This clone was detected once. V is TRBV4-1 and J is TRBJ2-1; D is undetermined. In germline, CDR1 is MGHRA, CDR2 YSYEKL. V shed 0 bases and J shed 10 bases, with 19 bases lying between them. This CDR3 contains 16 residues. CDR3: CASSQDIEESFGEQFF. The CDR3 DNA reads TGCGCCAGCAGCCAAGATATTGAAGAGAGTTTCGGCGAGCAGTTCTTC.